Listed below are T cell receptor beta chains from one sample, sequenced in a study of CD8 T cells in ankylosing spondylitis. TCRdb independently ran MiXCR on the 5' RACE reads; one entry per CDR3 protein. The repertoire has approximately 250,000 distinct CDR3 sequences, roughly 25% of them found once; the top ten carry less than 0.75%. Sequencing was carried out using blood, either unsorted or a sorted T cell fraction (not recorded which). The receptors were sampled from a male donor with ankylosing spondylitis or in good health (not recorded which). Both conserved end residues are part of each CDR3. A D gene is named only where the DNA matches it firmly. The listing skips clone size in some rows; elsewhere it reads once, few, many or a size class.

j_call clone_size d_call v_call cdr3_aa cdr3_nt
TRBJ2-1 - - TRBV15 CATSREQGPLNNEQFF TGTGCCACCAGCAGAGAGCAGGGACCCCTGAACAATGAGCAGTTCTTC
TRBJ2-1 many - TRBV20-1 CSAGRGVGGNEQFF TGCAGTGCTGGCAGAGGGGTAGGGGGGAATGAGCAGTTCTTC
TRBJ2-3 few TRBD2 TRBV7-8 CASSWGSRAGPTDTQYF TGTGCCAGCAGCTGGGGCTCGCGAGCGGGGCCCACAGATACGCAGTATTTT
TRBJ2-7 few TRBD1 TRBV20-1 CSGRQGAYEQYF TGCAGTGGACGGCAGGGGGCATACGAGCAGTACTTC
TRBJ2-7 - - TRBV6-2/TRBV6-3 CASRPGDYEQYF TGTGCCAGCAGACCAGGGGACTACGAGCAGTACTTC
TRBJ2-5 few - TRBV29-1 CSGYLYQETQYF TGCAGCGGTTATCTGTACCAAGAGACCCAGTACTTC
TRBJ2-5 - - TRBV12-3/TRBV12-4 CASSPATIRETQYF TGTGCCAGCAGTCCGGCCACAATTCGGGAGACCCAGTACTTC
TRBJ2-5 - TRBD2 TRBV2 CASSERTSGPKETQYF TGTGCCAGCAGTGAGAGGACTAGCGGGCCGAAAGAGACCCAGTACTTC
TRBJ2-1 many - TRBV4-1 CASSQVGGSSYNEQFF TGCGCCAGCAGCCAAGTGGGGGGAAGCTCCTACAATGAGCAGTTCTTC
TRBJ2-3 few - TRBV6-6 CASSGPRADTQYF TGTGCCAGCAGCGGTCCGCGGGCGGATACGCAGTATTTT
TRBJ2-3 - - TRBV11-3 CASSSGATDTQYF TGTGCCAGCAGCTCCGGGGCCACAGATACGCAGTATTTT
TRBJ2-3 - TRBD2 TRBV11-1 CASSVPGLASDTQYF TGTGCCAGCAGCGTCCCGGGACTAGCGTCGGATACGCAGTATTTT
TRBJ2-1 many - TRBV12-3/TRBV12-4 CASSPGFPNNEQFF TGTGCCAGCAGCCCCGGGTTTCCAAACAATGAGCAGTTCTTC
TRBJ2-1 - - TRBV6-1 CASSGQTLVQFF TGTGCCAGCAGTGGACAGACGCTCGTGCAGTTCTTC
TRBJ1-2 few - TRBV12-3/TRBV12-4 CASSLRAALYTF TGTGCCAGCAGTTTAAGGGCCGCTCTCTACACCTTC
TRBJ2-3 many - TRBV20-1 CSARGWSGATDTQYF TGCAGTGCTAGAGGGTGGAGCGGAGCCACAGATACGCAGTATTTT
TRBJ1-2 - - TRBV6-1 CASSEVGGKPPGYGYTF TGTGCCAGCAGTGAAGTAGGAGGGAAGCCACCGGGCTATGGCTACACCTTC
TRBJ2-7 few - TRBV7-8 CASSFSPTQGFYEQYF TGTGCCAGCAGCTTTTCACCCACTCAGGGGTTTTACGAGCAGTACTTC
TRBJ2-5 few - TRBV20-1 CSAMGGGQETQYF TGCAGTGCGATGGGGGGGGGCCAGGAGACCCAGTACTTC
TRBJ2-3 many - TRBV20-1 CSAADDTQYF TGCAGTGCGGCGGATGATACGCAGTATTTT
TRBJ2-2 - - TRBV12-3/TRBV12-4 CASSFQRNTGELFF TGTGCCAGCAGTTTTCAACGGAACACCGGGGAGCTGTTTTTT
TRBJ1-1 many - TRBV5-1 CASSWAGPNTEAFF TGCGCCAGCAGCTGGGCAGGCCCCAACACTGAAGCTTTCTTT
TRBJ2-4 many - TRBV5-1 CASSGFPNIQYF TGCGCCAGCAGCGGCTTTCCAAACATTCAGTACTTC
TRBJ1-2 - - TRBV5-8 CASSPRTGNYGYTF TGTGCCAGCAGCCCGCGGACCGGTAACTATGGCTACACCTTC
TRBJ1-5 few - TRBV20-1 CSASGRDSNQPQHF TGCAGTGCGAGCGGCAGGGACAGCAATCAGCCCCAGCATTTT
TRBJ2-1 few TRBD2 TRBV12-3/TRBV12-4 CASRPGTSGTRGEQFF TGTGCCAGCCGGCCCGGGACTAGCGGCACCCGAGGTGAGCAGTTCTTC
TRBJ2-7 - - TRBV12-3/TRBV12-4 CASSSLTNEQYF TGTGCCAGCAGCTCCTTAACGAACGAGCAGTACTTC
TRBJ2-2 - - TRBV20-1 CSARESWWGTHNTGELFF TGCAGTGCTAGAGAGTCCTGGTGGGGGACTCATAACACCGGGGAGCTGTTTTTT
TRBJ2-3 - - TRBV6-1 CASRNPRLQDTQYF TGTGCCAGCAGGAACCCTAGACTACAGGATACGCAGTATTTT
TRBJ2-7 many - TRBV20-1 CSANRPNPPYEQYF TGCAGTGCAAATCGACCGAACCCCCCCTACGAGCAGTACTTC
TRBJ2-3 - TRBD2 TRBV12-3/TRBV12-4 CASTTSGRDTQYF TGTGCCAGCACGACTAGCGGGCGAGATACGCAGTATTTT
TRBJ2-1 - TRBD1 TRBV24-1 CATSDGYQGDEQFF TGTGCCACCAGTGATGGGTATCAGGGGGATGAGCAGTTCTTC
TRBJ1-1 many - TRBV5-1 CASSFGYANTEAFF TGCGCCAGCAGCTTTGGGTACGCGAACACTGAAGCTTTCTTT
TRBJ1-4 many - TRBV12-3/TRBV12-4 CASTLIRNEKLFF TGTGCCAGCACCTTGATTCGCAATGAAAAACTGTTTTTT
TRBJ1-2 few - TRBV20-1 CSAETGFDYGYTF TGCAGTGCCGAAACGGGGTTTGACTATGGCTACACCTTC
TRBJ1-2 many - TRBV7-4 CASSLRVAVPAYYGYTF TGTGCCAGCAGCTTGAGGGTTGCTGTGCCCGCTTACTATGGCTACACCTTC
TRBJ2-2 many TRBD2 TRBV20-1 CSARDLRGTNTGELFF TGCAGTGCTAGGGACTTGCGGGGGACGAACACCGGGGAGCTGTTTTTT
TRBJ2-5 - TRBD2 TRBV4-2 CASSQVLLAGVQETQYF TGTGCCAGCAGCCAAGTGCTACTAGCGGGGGTTCAAGAGACCCAGTACTTC
TRBJ1-2 - - TRBV4-1 CASSQGREGYGYTF TGCGCCAGCAGTCAAGGGAGAGAGGGCTATGGCTACACCTTC